This is a list of T cell receptor beta chains from one sample in a study of T cells in Graves' hyperthyroidism and ophthalmopathy. TCRdb reprocessed the multiplex PCR reads with MiXCR, giving one entry per CDR3 protein. Of 700,000 to 850,000 distinct CDR3 sequences in the sample, roughly a third are singletons; the top ten hold around 31%. Material: blood. The receptors come from a middle-aged woman with Graves' hyperthyroidism. The CDR3 runs from the conserved cysteine through the conserved F or W. Fields, in order: J gene, D gene, V gene, clone size, CDR3 DNA, CDR3 protein. D genes are given only for firm matches. Size is omitted from some rows. Given values are once, few, many or a class for expanded clones.

TRBJ1-4 | TRBD1 | TRBV7-9 | . | TGTGCCAGCAGCTCCAGCGGACAGGGGAGTGAAAAACTGTTTTTT | CASSSSGQGSEKLFF
TRBJ2-2 | . | TRBV5-1 | . | TGCGCCAACAGAAAGGGGCCGCCGGGCACCGGGGAGCTGTTTTTT | CANRKGPPGTGELFF
TRBJ1-2 | . | TRBV10-3 | many | TGTGCCATCAGTGGGGCAGGGGACGGCTACATCTTC | CAISGAGDGYIF
TRBJ2-7 | . | TRBV5-6 | . | TGTGCCAGCAGCTTGGCCTTGATTGCTGGGGGGTACGAGCAGTACTTC | CASSLALIAGGYEQYF
TRBJ1-3 | . | TRBV5-4 | . | TGTGCCAGCAGCTATACAGGGTCGGCTTACTCTGGAAACACCATATATTTT | CASSYTGSAYSGNTIYF
TRBJ1-2 | . | TRBV4-3 | . | TGCGCCAGCAGCCAAGCGAGGGGGGGAAACTATGGCTACACCTTC | CASSQARGGNYGYTF
TRBJ1-1 | . | TRBV4-3 | few | TGCGCCAGCAGCCAACAACCCCACGGGCCTCTGAACACTGAAGCTTTCTTT | CASSQQPHGPLNTEAFF
TRBJ1-1 | . | TRBV4-1 | few | TGCGCCAGCAGCCAAGTCTCGCTAGTGAACACTGAAGCTTTCTTT | CASSQVSLVNTEAFF
TRBJ2-7 | . | TRBV20-1 | few | TGCAGTGCTAGAGATCATCAGAAAAATGACGAGCAGTACTTC | CSARDHQKNDEQYF
TRBJ1-5 | . | TRBV20-1 | many | TGCAGTGCTGGGACCAGTGATCAGCCCCAGCATTTT | CSAGTSDQPQHF
TRBJ1-5 | . | TRBV19 | . | TGTGCCAGTAGTACCGGGACTAGCGGGGCTGAGCCCCAGCATTTT | CASSTGTSGAEPQHF
TRBJ2-7 | TRBD1 | TRBV20-1 | . | TGCAGTGCTAGAGGGGACAGGGCTTACGAGCAGTACTTC | CSARGDRAYEQYF
TRBJ1-2 | . | TRBV7-9 | many | TGTGCCAGCAGCAACGGCATTAACTATGGCTACACCTTC | CASSNGINYGYTF
TRBJ2-7 | TRBD2 | TRBV6-1 | . | TGTGCCAGCAGGCGGGAGGCGGCCCGCTACTACGAGCAGTACTTC | CASRREAARYYEQYF
TRBJ2-7 | . | TRBV6-2/TRBV6-3 | few | TGTGCCAGCTGGAAGGGTTACGAGCAGTACTTC | CASWKGYEQYF
TRBJ1-2 | TRBD1 | TRBV9 | few | TGTGCCAGCCGGGACAGCCTTTATGGCTACACCTTC | CASRDSLYGYTF
TRBJ1-1 | . | TRBV2 | many | TGTGCTTCCTCCCCAGAAATGAACACTGAAGCTTTCTTT | CASSPEMNTEAFF
TRBJ2-3 | TRBD2 | TRBV29-1 | . | TGCAGCGTTAGTAGCGGGGACGATACGCAGTATTTT | CSVSSGDDTQYF
TRBJ1-5 | . | TRBV19 | . | TGTGCCAGCAGTTTCCCCAGGGGTGGGGCCCAGCATTTT | CASSFPRGGAQHF